This note documents a single T cell receptor (beta chain) sequence. Antigen: not known. TCR alpha and TCR beta cDNA libraries carrying sample barcodes and UMIs were produced by 5'RACE using constant-segment primers. In TCRdb, the 5' RACE reads were re-called with MiXCR into one record per CDR3 protein. The profile shows about 470,000 distinct CDR3 sequences, 20% to 30% of them singletons. The source of the sample is a study of T-cell memory formation after mild COVID-19. Study background: TCR clusters were mostly confined to one donor each.

CDR1 and CDR2 from the germline V gene are SEHNR and FQNEAQ (reference sequence). The trim removed 5 bases at V and 4 bases at J, leaving 8 bases unmatched. The CDR3 covers 14 residues. Study results and limitations: Cross-reactive memory seemingly joined, as some responding clones were found in pre-infection memory.

The sequencing sample was made of PBMCs or a T cell subset sorted from them (not recorded which). This receptor was identified in an adult woman who had mild COVID-19 (a few samples of this study predate the infection). Cell type and time point are not known. The rearrangement links TRBV7-9 to TRBJ2-7; the match to TRBD1 covers 7 bases. The DNA of the CDR3 is TGTGCCAGCAGCAAAGAGGGGGCTAGGTACGAGCAGTACTTC. Encoded protein: CASSKEGARYEQYF.